The rows below give T cell receptor beta chains drawn from one sample of a study of cytomegalovirus exposure and HLA in healthy donors. The method was immunoSEQ multiplex PCR; TCRdb's version includes in-frame clones alone and lacks a portion of them. The data contain under 250,000 clones, 76% of them singletons. Sequenced: PBMCs. All receptors come from a man aged 18 to 29 in good health and CMV-seronegative. Each CDR3 is given with its conserved first and last residue. A D gene is named only where the DNA matches it firmly. Clone sizes are given selectively: once, few, many, or a class where the clone is expanded.

D	V	J	size	CDR3	DNA
TRBD2	TRBV6-4	TRBJ2-1	NA	CASSDLPGLAGGGEQFF	TGTGCCAGCAGTGACCTTCCGGGACTAGCGGGAGGGGGTGAGCAGTTCTTC
NA	TRBV6-5	TRBJ2-7	NA	CASGKGAYEQYF	TGTGCCAGCGGGAAGGGGGCCTACGAGCAGTACTTC
NA	TRBV2	TRBJ1-2	NA	CATERENYGYTF	TGTGCCACCGAGCGGGAAAACTATGGCTACACCTTC
NA	TRBV7-9	TRBJ2-3	NA	CASAPQGGTYTDTQYF	TGTGCCAGCGCTCCCCAGGGGGGAACGTACACAGATACGCAGTATTTT
NA	TRBV4-2	TRBJ1-2	NA	CASSQPEGNGYTF	TGTGCCAGCAGCCAACCCGAGGGCAACGGCTACACCTTC
NA	TRBV18	TRBJ1-6	NA	CASSPSSRGAWDSPLHF	TGTGCCAGCTCACCCTCGAGTCGGGGGGCGTGGGATTCACCCCTCCACTTT
NA	TRBV28	TRBJ1-2	NA	CASIPLSPSIHGYTF	TGTGCCAGCATTCCGTTGAGCCCAAGTATTCACGGCTACACCTTC
NA	TRBV2	TRBJ1-2	NA	CASSDGQFSPNGYTF	TGTGCCAGCAGTGATGGACAGTTTTCCCCCAATGGCTACACCTTC
NA	TRBV7-9	TRBJ1-1	NA	CASSSPEWVTVNTEAFF	TGTGCCAGCAGCTCCCCAGAGTGGGTGACAGTCAACACTGAAGCTTTCTTT
NA	TRBV28	TRBJ1-4	NA	CASSIPGVPAWFF	TGTGCCAGCAGCATCCCGGGGGTCCCGGCCTGGTTTTTT
NA	TRBV28	TRBJ1-5	NA	CASRGTKWGDQPQHF	TGTGCCAGCAGAGGAACCAAATGGGGGGATCAGCCCCAGCATTTT
TRBD1	TRBV4-2	TRBJ1-6	NA	CASSQALGQGDSPLHF	TGTGCCAGCAGCCAAGCCCTGGGACAGGGCGATTCACCCCTCCACTTT
NA	TRBV5-1	TRBJ2-1	once	CASGGGQSSYNEQFF	TGCGCCAGCGGGGGGGGGCAGAGCTCCTACAATGAGCAGTTCTTC
TRBD2	TRBV29-1	TRBJ2-3	NA	CSVGVAGWDTQYF	TGCAGCGTTGGGGTAGCGGGGTGGGATACGCAGTATTTT
NA	TRBV7-8	TRBJ2-1	NA	CASSLFLPYNEQFF	TGTGCCAGCAGCTTATTTCTTCCCTACAATGAGCAGTTCTTC
TRBD1	TRBV7-9	TRBJ2-2	NA	CASSQKPQGAYTGELFF	TGTGCCAGCAGCCAAAAACCACAGGGGGCCTACACCGGGGAGCTGTTTTTT
TRBD1	TRBV13	TRBJ2-5	once	CASSSPHPGQGAWETQYF	TGTGCCAGCAGCTCACCTCACCCGGGACAGGGGGCCTGGGAGACCCAGTACTTC
NA	TRBV7-7	TRBJ2-2	NA	CASSQDFAGELFF	TGTGCTAGCAGTCAGGACTTCGCCGGGGAGCTGTTTTTT
NA	TRBV6-1	TRBJ1-1	NA	CASSYTGGTEAFF	TGTGCCAGCAGCTACACGGGGGGGACTGAAGCTTTCTTT
TRBD2	TRBV6-5	TRBJ2-1	NA	CASSPLAGGYNEQFF	TGTGCCAGCAGCCCCCTAGCGGGGGGATACAATGAGCAGTTCTTC
NA	TRBV30	TRBJ1-4	once	CAWSKTATNEKLFF	TGTGCCTGGAGTAAGACTGCAACTAATGAAAAACTGTTTTTT
TRBD2	TRBV5-1	TRBJ2-3	NA	CASSLGAGADTQYF	TGCGCCAGCAGCTTGGGAGCGGGAGCAGATACGCAGTATTTT
TRBD2	TRBV25-1	TRBJ2-7	NA	CASSESSGAAYEQYF	TGTGCCAGCAGTGAATCTAGCGGCGCAGCATACGAGCAGTACTTC
NA	TRBV29-1	TRBJ1-1	NA	CSPAPKNTEAFF	TGCAGCCCCGCACCTAAGAACACTGAAGCTTTCTTT
NA	TRBV2	TRBJ2-2	NA	CASSPRGNTGELFF	TGTGCCAGCAGTCCCCGAGGGAACACCGGGGAGCTGTTTTTT
NA	TRBV18	TRBJ1-5	NA	CASSPRVGEGNQPQHF	TGTGCCAGCTCACCACGAGTGGGAGAGGGCAATCAGCCCCAGCATTTT
NA	TRBV7-3	TRBJ2-3	NA	CASSPPAGDTQYF	TGTGCCAGCAGCCCACCTGCAGGAGATACGCAGTATTTT
TRBD1	TRBV4-1	TRBJ1-2	NA	CASSQGLQGYYGYTF	TGCGCCAGCAGCCAAGGATTACAGGGGTACTATGGCTACACCTTC
TRBD1	TRBV6-1	TRBJ2-7	NA	CASSDGTGISRYF	TGTGCCAGCAGTGATGGGACAGGCATAAGTCGGTACTTC
NA	TRBV6-5	TRBJ2-3	NA	CASSLQGWGSDTQYF	TGTGCCAGCAGCTTACAGGGCTGGGGTTCTGATACGCAGTATTTT
TRBD1	TRBV5-4	TRBJ2-7	few	CASSFGTGFTYEQYF	TGTGCCAGCAGCTTCGGGACAGGGTTTACCTACGAGCAGTACTTC
TRBD2	TRBV19	TRBJ2-5	few	CASSMGLAAGAQYF	TGTGCCAGTAGTATGGGACTAGCGGCAGGGGCCCAGTACTTC
TRBD2	TRBV11-2	TRBJ2-7	NA	CASSLDLGRLAGSYEQYF	TGTGCCAGCAGCTTAGATCTGGGGCGACTAGCGGGATCCTACGAGCAGTACTTC
TRBD1	TRBV2	TRBJ1-2	NA	CASSPGQGYGYTF	TGTGCCAGCAGCCCGGGACAGGGCTATGGCTACACCTTC
NA	TRBV5-4	TRBJ2-7	NA	CASSLRGGRGYEQYF	TGTGCCAGCAGCTTAAGAGGGGGGAGGGGGTACGAGCAGTACTTC
NA	TRBV7-9	TRBJ2-1	NA	CASSLQELLLMFF	TGTGCCAGCAGCCTACAGGAGCTCCTACTAATGTTCTTC
TRBD1	TRBV7-8	TRBJ2-3	NA	CASSLRTGGWDTQYF	TGTGCCAGCAGCCTACGGACAGGGGGCTGGGATACGCAGTATTTT
TRBD2	TRBV5-1	TRBJ2-7	NA	CASSLVAGGVYEQYF	TGCGCCAGCAGCTTGGTAGCGGGAGGCGTGTACGAGCAGTACTTC
TRBD1	TRBV7-8	TRBJ1-2	NA	CASSSTGVVYGYTF	TGTGCCAGCAGCTCCACAGGGGTCGTCTATGGCTACACCTTC
NA	TRBV29-1	TRBJ1-1	NA	CSARTENTEAFF	TGCAGCGCCCGGACAGAGAACACTGAAGCTTTCTTT
NA	TRBV30	TRBJ1-5	NA	CAWSVGQGGNQPQHF	TGTGCCTGGAGTGTAGGCCAGGGTGGGAATCAGCCCCAGCATTTT
NA	TRBV18	TRBJ2-5	NA	CASLRTVRETQYF	TGTGCCAGCCTTCGGACAGTCCGAGAGACCCAGTACTTC
NA	TRBV5-1	TRBJ1-4	NA	CASSLAANEKLFF	TGCGCCAGCAGCTTGGCGGCTAATGAAAAACTGTTTTTT
TRBD2	TRBV2	TRBJ2-5	NA	CASSDRGGQETQYF	TGTGCCAGCAGTGACCGGGGGGGTCAAGAGACCCAGTACTTC
NA	TRBV7-2	TRBJ2-3	NA	CASSLGPADTQYF	TGTGCCAGCAGCTTAGGTCCGGCAGATACGCAGTATTTT
TRBD1	TRBV7-9	TRBJ2-5	NA	CASSRTGGETQYF	TGTGCCAGCAGCCGAACAGGGGGAGAGACCCAGTACTTC
NA	TRBV11-2	TRBJ2-3	NA	CASSLVPDFTDTQYF	TGTGCCAGCAGCCTAGTGCCGGACTTCACAGATACGCAGTATTTT
TRBD2	TRBV10-2	TRBJ2-3	NA	CASSEIELAGTATDTQYF	TGCGCCAGCAGTGAGATTGAACTAGCGGGGACGGCCACAGATACGCAGTATTTT
NA	TRBV7-9	TRBJ2-1	NA	CASSFGRGSYNEQFF	TGTGCCAGCAGCTTCGGCAGGGGCTCATACAATGAGCAGTTCTTC
TRBD1	TRBV6-5	TRBJ1-1	few	CASSSGTGGRAFF	TGTGCCAGCAGTTCCGGGACAGGGGGCAGGGCTTTCTTT
TRBD1	TRBV2	TRBJ2-1	NA	CASSGQGAYNEQFF	TGTGCCAGCAGTGGGCAGGGGGCCTACAATGAGCAGTTCTTC
TRBD1	TRBV28	TRBJ2-7	NA	CATRQGRQYF	TGTGCCACCCGACAGGGCAGGCAGTACTTC